The text below deals with one T cell receptor beta chain. This clonotype has a handful of counts. No antigen is known for it. Base qualities are not provided; no much larger clone lies one nucleotide away. Instrument used: Illumina MiSeq. The public reads were run again by TCRdb, first through fastp at Q25 and then through MiXCR, and only productive beta chains were kept. Each CDR3 protein gets just one entry, which takes the most common genes and DNA from the rows behind it. The sample table lists tens of thousands of distinct CDR3 sequences, less than 25% of them with a count of one. Roughly 8% of the sample belongs to the ten largest clones. These data belong to a study of type 1 regulatory T cells (dated by TCRdb to the early 2020s). Looking at the study overall: The study characterized an in vitro protocol that generated a Tr1-enriched, alloantigen-specific CD4 T cell product named T-allo10. T-allo10 was under clinical evaluation in patients with hematological malignancies receiving allogeneic hematopoietic stem cell transplantation.

The investigation overall reported the following: Tr1 cells showed a more restricted TCR repertoire than non-Tr1 cells, which the study interpreted as alloantigen-induced clonal expansion.

In the germline V gene, CDR1 corresponds to SGHRS and CDR2 to YFSETQ. There are 14 amino acids in the CDR3, from cysteine to phenylalanine inclusive. This entry keeps only the CDR3 DNA: 42 bases, framed from base 1. The V end gives up 4 bases and the J end 5 bases, leaving 4 bases in the junction not matched to a gene. This TCR was recovered from a human donor in good health. The specimen was cultured type 1 regulatory T (Tr1) cells, either the whole culture or a sorted fraction (not recorded which). The sample's cell subset or site, from its label and the paper: type 1 regulatory T cells sorted from the T-allo10 product. The chain employs TRBV5-1 and TRBJ2-7; the junction holds 12 bases that match TRBD1. The nucleotide sequence reads as follows: TGCGCCAGCAGCCGGGGACAGGGGGCCAACGAGCAGTACTTC. It translates as CASSRGQGANEQYF.